This TCR beta chain was sequenced during a study of glioma-infiltrating T cells (dated by TCRdb to 2016 to 2018). As for the study more broadly: The low-grade gliomas were WHO grade II oligodendrogliomas or astrocytomas, while the glioblastomas were WHO grade IV tumors sampled at initial diagnosis rather than at recurrent diagnosis. Three low-grade glioma patients, eight or nine primary glioblastoma patients and three non-glioma patients contributing non-neoplastic brain tissue were included in the paired cohort. Dexamethasone was administered to glioma patients for six or fewer days before surgery. To measure how far tissue and blood T-cell populations diverged, each tissue-infiltrating repertoire was compared against the peripheral blood repertoire of the same patient. TCR alpha- and beta-chain repertoires were sequenced from glioma tissue, non-neoplastic brain tissue and matched peripheral blood mononuclear cells. Blood libraries targeted about 4- to 10-fold sequencing coverage of about a million peripheral T cells. General conclusions and limits of the study: Small numbers underpinned the group comparisons: under ten glioblastoma patients, three low-grade glioma patients and three non-neoplastic patients. Tissue and blood shared very few CDR3 sequences, a result attributed to high CDR3 diversity and limited sampling. VJ-independent divergence between tissue and blood was found to be below expectation in non-neoplastic patients but above expectation in all gliomas, particularly low-grade gliomas. A signature set of shared blood CDR3 motifs marked patients with low tissue-blood divergence and was depleted in highly divergent patients.

Surgical brain or tumor specimens were cryofrozen in liquid nitrogen immediately after resection, and peripheral blood cells were collected concurrently. CDR1 and CDR2 (MNHEY, SMNVEV) derive from the germline V gene (reference sequence). Clipping removes 5 bases from V and 4 bases from J, with 17 as the unmatched junction base count. From its cysteine to its phenylalanine, the CDR3 spans 17 amino acids. The CDR3 DNA has 51 bases and is translated from base 1. The iRepertoire nested amplicon-rescue multiplex PCR (arm-PCR) platform was used to amplify TCR alpha and beta CDR3 regions from RNA. One-step reverse transcription and amplification used about 95-400 ng of tissue mRNA or PBMC total RNA as input. Following bead purification, Illumina adapters were added by a secondary multiplex PCR, and libraries between 200 and 400 bp were gel-purified. Internal 6-nucleotide barcodes were carried by the libraries and were used for demultiplexing. Sequencing of libraries was performed on an Illumina MiSeq with 2x220 or 2x250 nucleotide paired-end reads. On the authors' methods: Paired reads were merged using FLASH 1.2.11 and aligned with BWA-MEM to the GRCh37 human genome, and TRA and TRB reads were then extracted. V and J assignment used an IMGT-derived reference of cassette sequences and CDR3 motifs that included pseudogenes. Three-frame translation of reads was performed, and productive CDR3s were defined as those with a C...FGXG motif and no stop codons. Unique combinations of V-J cassette pair and CDR3 amino acid sequence were defined as clonotypes. Reads were filtered by Hamming distance, with the threshold set by the sequence error rate of each sample in mapped regions. TCRdb applied fastp at Q25 and MiXCR to the public reads, then kept only in-frame beta chains. Identical CDR3 proteins give one entry, which carries the most common genes and DNA. These V and J calls derive from TCRdb rather than the authors' analysis. For this sample there are a few hundred thousand distinct CDR3 sequences; 41% appear just once. Of the sample, around 12% falls within the top ten clones.

This clonotype was observed many times. Its binding antigen is unknown. No much larger clone is present one base from it, and per-base qualities are unavailable. The V and J genes are TRBV27 and TRBJ2-7; TRBD1 fits 7 bases in the junction. The specimen was glioma tissue, nonneoplastic brain tissue, or PBMCs (not recorded which). The origin of this receptor is a human donor with low-grade glioma or glioblastoma, undergoing nonglioma brain surgery, or in good health (not recorded which). This receptor carries the CDR3 CASSPRPFGTELYEQYF. The base sequence is TGTGCCAGCAGTCCCCGTCCTTTCGGGACAGAGTTATACGAGCAGTACTTC.